This T cell receptor (beta chain) appears in the sequencing data of a study of beta chain features in type 1 diabetes. The CDR3 consists of 12 residues. V was clipped by 2 bases and J by 1 base, with 6 bases between them. CDR1 and CDR2 from the germline V gene are GTSNPN and SVGIG (reference sequence). Overall study results and limits: Moderate but significant shortening of TCRB CDR3s was recorded in all four CD4+ subsets from Type 1 diabetes patients. VDJ junctions in type 1 diabetes patients carried more deletions and fewer insertions.

As for this clone: Its antigen is currently unknown. The sample holds other DNA sequences that translate to the same CDR3.

Expressed TCRB transcripts were sequenced after all isolated RNA was converted to cDNA. Assay used: immunoSEQ multiplex PCR; TCRdb lists only in-frame clones, some missing. The sample lists 350,000 to 400,000 clones; 10% to 15% were seen once. The chain employs TRBV30 and TRBJ2-7, with D possibly being TRBD2 (5 bases). The TCR comes from a woman aged 18-30 years with type 1 diabetes. What was sequenced was naive CD4+ T cells from blood. The CDR3 spells CAWSPGSYEQYF. Written as DNA, the CDR3 is TGTGCCTGGAGTCCGGGATCCTACGAGCAGTACTTC.